The source of this TCR beta chain is a study of blood T cell repertoires in COVID-19. Study-wide background: In each case, the material was cDNA or gDNA derived from T cells, B-cell-depleted T cells, or PBMCs.

This CDR3 is 17 amino acids long. This table comes from immunoSEQ multiplex PCR, and its TCRdb copy is limited to in-frame clones, with some not included. The sample lists around 220,000 clones, around 82% occurring once. The rearrangement uses TRBV12-2 and TRBJ1-5; the DNA was not used to check the table's D call, TRBD1. TRBV12-2 is termed a pseudogene. The sequence was collected from a woman aged 80 or over with active or convalescent COVID-19. Sequencing used peripheral blood. Here the CDR3 DNA reads TGTGCAAGTCGCTTAGACGGTCCGTTAACAGGGAGACAGCCCCAGCATTTT. Encoded protein: CASRLDGPLTGRQPQHF.